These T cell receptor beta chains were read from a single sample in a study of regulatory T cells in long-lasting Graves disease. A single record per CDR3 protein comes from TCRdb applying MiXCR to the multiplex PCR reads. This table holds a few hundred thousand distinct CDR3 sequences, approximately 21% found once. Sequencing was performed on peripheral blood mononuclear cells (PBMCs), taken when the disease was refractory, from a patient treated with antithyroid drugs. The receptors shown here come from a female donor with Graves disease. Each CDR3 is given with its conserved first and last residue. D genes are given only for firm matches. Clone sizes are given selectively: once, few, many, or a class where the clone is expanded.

TGCGCCAGCAGCCGGGGTGTATTAACCAGGTTACCGGTTAGCACTGAAGCTTTCTTT	CASSRGVLTRLPVSTEAFF	.	TRBV4-1	TRBJ1-1	.
TGTGCCAGCAGCAGCTTAACGGGAGGAAGGAGGGACACCGGGGAGCTGTTTTTT	CASSSLTGGRRDTGELFF	few	TRBV6-1	TRBJ2-2	TRBD2
TGTGCCTGGAGGAAGCGAGGTTGGGACTATGGCTACACCTTC	CAWRKRGWDYGYTF	.	TRBV30	TRBJ1-2	.
TGCAGTGCTATCCGGGATTCTTATGGCTACACCTTC	CSAIRDSYGYTF	many	TRBV20-1	TRBJ1-2	.
TGTGCCAGCAGTGGAGCCGGGACTAGCGGTATCGGGGAGCTGTTTTTT	CASSGAGTSGIGELFF	few	TRBV6-2/TRBV6-3	TRBJ2-2	TRBD2
TGCAGCGTTGAAACCAACCTAGCCAAAAACATTCAGTACTTC	CSVETNLAKNIQYF	many	TRBV29-1	TRBJ2-4	.
TGTGCCAGCAGCTCGCCCCTCGTAGAGGCGGGAAGTACTGAAGCTTTCTTT	CASSSPLVEAGSTEAFF	few	TRBV13	TRBJ1-1	.
TGTGCCAGCAGCTTGGTAATGGCTAAAGAGACCCAGTACTTC	CASSLVMAKETQYF	.	TRBV5-4	TRBJ2-5	.
TGTGCCAGCACCTCGACAGGGGGTCAGCCCCAGCATTTT	CASTSTGGQPQHF	.	TRBV6-1	TRBJ1-5	TRBD1
TGTGCCAGCAGTTTTTTAAATACTGGAGATACGCAGTATTTT	CASSFLNTGDTQYF	.	TRBV28	TRBJ2-3	.
TGTGCCAGCAGCTTAGTGGGCTTTGGGGCCAACGTCCTGACTTTC	CASSLVGFGANVLTF	.	TRBV7-9	TRBJ2-6	.
TGTGCCAGCAGCTTACGGCGCGGGGGCTCCTACGAGCAGTACTTC	CASSLRRGGSYEQYF	.	TRBV7-2	TRBJ2-7	TRBD2
TGTGCCAGCAGCATCTGGGACGGTAGCAATCAGCCCCAGCATTTT	CASSIWDGSNQPQHF	few	TRBV7-2	TRBJ1-5	.
TGTGCCAGCAGCGTAGGACAGGTCTTGAATTCACCCCTCCACTTT	CASSVGQVLNSPLHF	.	TRBV9	TRBJ1-6	.
TGTGCCAGCAGCTCCGGACTAGCAAAGACCCAGTACTTC	CASSSGLAKTQYF	many	TRBV7-9	TRBJ2-5	TRBD2
TGTGCCAGCAGCTTAGATTATGGCGGCGAGCAGTACTTC	CASSLDYGGEQYF	few	TRBV11-2	TRBJ2-7	.
TGTGCCAGCAGTTGGCGGGGAAGCTCCTACGAGCAGTACTTC	CASSWRGSSYEQYF	many	TRBV28	TRBJ2-7	.
TGTGCCAGCAGCCCCCACGGGGGGCAATCTTACGAGCAGTACTTC	CASSPHGGQSYEQYF	many	TRBV11-2	TRBJ2-7	.
TGTGCCAGCAGTTACGAGGGGGCTGAAGCTTTCTTT	CASSYEGAEAFF	.	TRBV6-9	TRBJ1-1	.
TGCAGTGCTAGGGGTAGGACTAGCGGGATCGGTCCGTTCTACGAGCAGTACTTC	CSARGRTSGIGPFYEQYF	.	TRBV20-1	TRBJ2-7	TRBD2
TGTGCCAGCAGTGAAAGCCGGGTCTCTGGAAACACCATATATTTT	CASSESRVSGNTIYF	few	TRBV6-1	TRBJ1-3	.
TGCAGCGTTAAAAAGCACACGACTAGCGGGGCTGACCGGGAGCTGTTTTTT	CSVKKHTTSGADRELFF	once	TRBV29-1	TRBJ2-2	TRBD2
TGCGCCAGCAGCTTCGGACCTTCGAACCCTTCTGGAAACACCATATATTTT	CASSFGPSNPSGNTIYF	.	TRBV5-1	TRBJ1-3	.
TGCAGTGCCCCTAGAGGGGTCACCGGGGAGCTGTTTTTT	CSAPRGVTGELFF	few	TRBV20-1	TRBJ2-2	.
TGCAGCGTTGACGTTCGGACGGCTGGCTACACCTTC	CSVDVRTAGYTF	many	TRBV29-1	TRBJ1-2	.
TGTGCCAGCAGCGTAGGAGAGGCAGGATCCTACGAGCAGTACTTC	CASSVGEAGSYEQYF	few	TRBV9	TRBJ2-7	.
TGCAGTGCTTCCCGAAGGAGGCTAAGGACAGACTACAATGAGCAGTTCTTC	CSASRRRLRTDYNEQFF	.	TRBV20-1	TRBJ2-1	.
TGTGCCAGCAGTCCCAGTGGGGAAAAACTGTTTTTT	CASSPSGEKLFF	few	TRBV7-9	TRBJ1-4	.
TGTGCCAGCAGCCTTGGACAGGATAACCTGTATGGCTACACCTTC	CASSLGQDNLYGYTF	many	TRBV6-1	TRBJ1-2	TRBD1
TGTGCCAGCAGCTTATTTGGTAGCGGGAATGAGAACGAGCAGTACTTC	CASSLFGSGNENEQYF	many	TRBV7-2	TRBJ2-7	TRBD2
TGTGCCAGCACCCCCCCGGGCGAGCAGTACTTC	CASTPPGEQYF	many	TRBV11-2	TRBJ2-7	.
TGTGCCAGCAGTCGGACTGACAATGAGCAGTTCTTC	CASSRTDNEQFF	.	TRBV6-1	TRBJ2-1	.
TGTGCCAGTAGTAACAAGCCTTGGGGGGTCTCGAACCTATACAATGAGCAGTTCTTC	CASSNKPWGVSNLYNEQFF	.	TRBV19	TRBJ2-1	.
TGCAGTGCTAGAGATCTAGCATCTAATGAAAAACTGTTTTTT	CSARDLASNEKLFF	few	TRBV20-1	TRBJ1-4	.
TGTGCCGCCAAACCGGGACCCGAGGGGGCCCAGCATTTT	CAAKPGPEGAQHF	.	TRBV19	TRBJ1-5	.